This T cell receptor beta chain comes out of a study of neurological immune-mediated disorders. Germline trimming cut 4 bases from V and 7 bases from J; bases unmatched to any gene: 12. Per germline, CDR1 MNHEY and CDR2 SMNVEV (reference sequence). The CDR3 sequence is 16 residues long. TCRdb redid the calling of the 5' RACE reads with MiXCR, one entry per CDR3 protein. This repertoire shows about 66,000 distinct CDR3 sequences, 4.5% found once; its top ten account for around 6.9%. Sequencing was done on a sample of PBMCs. The sequence was collected from a young man with multiple sclerosis. V is TRBV27 and J is TRBJ1-2; 10 bases are a match to TRBD1. The CDR3: CASSSLPRTGGLGYTF. CDR3 sequence (DNA): TGTGCCAGCAGTTCCCTCCCCCGGACAGGGGGTCTTGGCTACACCTTC.